Sequencing of this TCR beta chain was carried out in a study of T cell clonality in common variable immunodeficiency. Study-wide points: Fewer deletions and N-nucleotide insertions were reportedly seen in common variable immunodeficiency TCR beta sequences. Compared with controls, CVID subjects had fewer shared TCRbeta clones.

Replacement immunoglobulin had been given to every CVID subject for at least one year. Measured with immunoSEQ multiplex PCR; TCRdb has only the in-frame clones, and not every one. The sample includes 7,000 to 9,500 clones, none of them occurring once. This clone was seen at least ten times. Its antigen remains unknown. The read is 3 residues too short to cover the CDR3 end, so that end is filled in from the germline J gene. The CDR3 is made up of 16 amino acids. Trimming shortened V by 2 bases and J by 0 bases, and 12 bases separated the two germline ends. Sequencing was done on a sample of peripheral blood mononuclear cells. The genes are TRBV6-7 and TRBJ2-3; D possibly corresponds to TRBD1 (6 bases). TRBV6-7 is an ORF, with its function uncertain. The TCR sequence derives from a human donor with common variable immunodeficiency. The part of the CDR3 DNA that was read is TGTGCCAGCAGTTACGCGGAGGACAGTAGCACAGATACG. This translates into CASSYAEDSSTDT. The full CDR3 protein reads CASSYAEDSSTDTQYF.